Presented here are 27 T cell receptor beta chains from one specimen sequenced in a study of brain T cells in children with intractable seizures. TCRdb keeps only in-frame clones here, not all; method: immunoSEQ multiplex PCR. The sample consists of under 400,000 clones, about 93% of them appearing once. Regarding time point: blood from clinic visit 5 months post-surgery; TSC patient then seizure free. The sequencing here drew on peripheral blood, taken roughly 5 months after surgery. The source of these receptors is a boy younger than two with tuberous sclerosis and intractable seizures.

The chain employs TRBV24-1 and TRBJ2-5, with D perhaps matching TRBD2 (7 bases). Per germline, CDR1 KGHDR and CDR2 SFDVKD. V lost 9 bases and J lost 4, with 20 bases in between. This CDR3 is built from 15 residues. The CDR3 DNA reads TGTGCCACCCAGGAGGGGGGGTCTTTCCCAGAGACCCAGTACTTC. Translated, it gives CATQEGGSFPETQYF.

This chain connects TRBV4-1 to TRBJ2-1, with TRBD2 identical over 9 bases. CDR3 size: 19 residues. Trimming took 2 bases from V and 7 from J; bases not matched to a gene: 18. Germline V lookup: CDR1 MGHRA, CDR2 YSYEKL. CDR3 sequence reads: CASSQSGRWAGGPSNEQFF. CDR3 coding DNA: TGCGCCAGCAGCCAAAGTGGTAGGTGGGCGGGAGGGCCGAGTAATGAGCAGTTCTTC.

The rearrangement uses TRBV6-2 or TRBV6-3 and TRBJ1-2; unclear D gene. The CDR3 is made up of 11 amino acids. V was shortened by 5 bases and J by 7 bases, with 8 bases between the two germline ends. CDR1 and CDR2 from the germline V gene are MNHEY and SVGEGT. The CDR3 DNA is TGTGCCAGCAGTCAAGGTGGTGGCTACACCTTC. Encoded protein: CASSQGGGYTF.

The CDR3 region is CASSLSAVRNTEAFF. The DNA for the CDR3 is TGTGCCAGCAGTTTATCGGCGGTGAGGAACACTGAAGCTTTCTTT. V and J are TRBV27 and TRBJ1-1; D unresolved. In germline, CDR1 is MNHEY, CDR2 SMNVEV (reference sequence). This CDR3 contains 15 residues. Trimming stripped 0 bases from V and 1 base from J, with 9 bases between.

The J gene is TRBJ1-3, the V gene TRBV7-9; D might be TRBD1 (6 bases). The ends were cut back, 2 bases at V and 8 bases at J, with 10 bases in the middle. The CDR3 covers 13 residues. Germline V lookup: CDR1 SEHNR, CDR2 FQNEAQ (reference sequence). Here the CDR3 reads CASSLLQGDTIYF. CDR3 in DNA: TGTGCCAGCAGCTTACTACAGGGAGACACCATATATTTT.

The genes are TRBV30 and TRBJ2-1; TRBD1 or TRBD2 may be the D gene (5 bases each). V lost 5 bases, J lost 0 bases, and 14 bases lay in between. The length of the CDR3 is 15 residues. Per the germline V gene, CDR1 is GTSNPN and CDR2 is SVGIG (reference sequence). CDR3 amino acids: CAWDPWDRSYNEQFF. The CDR3 bases are TGTGCCTGGGACCCTTGGGACCGCTCCTACAATGAGCAGTTCTTC.

The rearrangement joins TRBV3-1 (or the pseudogene TRBV3-2) to TRBJ2-1; TRBD2 matches at 10 bases. CDR3 size: 14 residues. CDR1 is LGHDT and CDR2 is YNNKEL in the germline V gene (reference sequence). V lost 5 bases, J lost 5 bases, and 3 bases stayed unmatched. CDR3 bases: TGTGCCAGCAGCGCACTAGCGGGAAACAATGAGCAGTTCTTC. Translation gives CASSALAGNNEQFF.

The chain is built from TRBV9 and TRBJ2-7; 7 nucleotides align to TRBD1. This CDR3 comprises 14 residues. V shed 3 bases and J 2 bases; nucleotides not matched to a gene: 5. Germline V gene data show CDR1 as SGDLS and CDR2 as YYNGEE. As DNA, the CDR3 is TGTGCCAGCAGCGCAGGGGGAAACACCTACGAGCAGTACTTC. It translates to CASSAGGNTYEQYF.

This sequence joins TRBV3-1 (or the pseudogene TRBV3-2) and TRBJ1-1; D is unclear. CDR1 LGHDT and CDR2 YNNKEL come from the germline V gene (reference sequence). Trimming removed 0 bases from V and 10 bases from J, with 12 bases in between. This CDR3 spans 13 amino acids. The CDR3 region is CASSQDHGIRAFF. The CDR3 DNA follows: TGTGCCAGCAGCCAAGATCATGGGATTAGAGCTTTCTTT.

The chain couples TRBV10-3 to TRBJ1-2; 9 nucleotides align to TRBD1. The CDR3 is 15 amino acids. Germline-derived CDR1 and CDR2 are ENHRY and SYGVKD. The V and J ends lost 7 bases and 4 bases, in that order; junction bases with no gene match: 10. The DNA for the CDR3 is TGTGCCATCATGGACAGGGGAGTAGATCGCTATGGCTACACCTTC. The encoded protein is CAIMDRGVDRYGYTF.

The rearrangement links TRBV4-1 to TRBJ2-1; D is unresolved. Germline loops: CDR1 MGHRA, CDR2 YSYEKL. This CDR3 is built from 16 residues. Deletions cut 2 bases from V and 3 bases from J, with 14 bases between. In DNA form, the CDR3 reads TGCGCCAGCAGCCAATTAAGCGACGCTCACTACAATGAGCAGTTCTTC. This encodes CASSQLSDAHYNEQFF.

The V gene is TRBV7-9, the J gene TRBJ1-2; D may be TRBD1 (5 bases). CDR3 size: 16 residues. The V gene's germline CDR1 is SEHNR and CDR2 FQNEAQ (reference sequence). V was clipped by 5 bases and J by 3 bases, with 19 bases between them. The CDR3 bases are TGTGCCAGCAGCCTTTCCGAAACGACAGTGGACTATGGCTACACCTTC. It translates to CASSLSETTVDYGYTF.

This chain links TRBV6-5 with TRBJ2-1, with 11 positions matching TRBD2. Unmatched junction bases numbered 5, after V lost 7 bases and J lost 6 bases. CDR3 length: 14 amino acids. CDR1 and CDR2 (germline): MNHEY, SVGAGI. In DNA form, the CDR3 reads TGTGCCAGCATGGGACTAGCGGACTTCAATGAGCAGTTCTTC. It encodes CASMGLADFNEQFF.

This chain connects TRBV10-2 to TRBJ2-3; 12 bases match TRBD2. The CDR3 consists of 16 residues. Germline V gives CDR1 WSHSY, CDR2 SAAADI. Germline trimming cut 7 bases from V and 4 bases from J; bases unmatched to any gene: 9. CDR3 in DNA: TGCGCCAGCATTAGGACTAGCGGGATGCAGGCAGATACGCAGTATTTT. Translated: CASIRTSGMQADTQYF.

The chain joins TRBV6-2 or TRBV6-3 to TRBJ1-2; no firm D call. Germline assignment: CDR1 MNHEY and CDR2 SVGEGT. V was pared by 2 bases and J by 4 bases, with 5 bases between. The CDR3 is 12 amino acids. CDR3 DNA: TGTGCCAGCAGTTACAAGAGCTATGGCTACACCTTC. Translating gives CASSYKSYGYTF.

The chain combines TRBV2 with TRBJ2-1, with D unresolved. Between the trimmed V and J ends, which lost 3 bases and 1 base, there was a span of 10 bases. Germline CDR1 is SNHLY and CDR2 is FYNNEI. The CDR3 has 15 residues. The CDR3 sequence is CASSDTTTSYNEQFF. The CDR3, as DNA: TGTGCCAGCAGTGACACTACCACGTCCTACAATGAGCAGTTCTTC.

V and J are TRBV10-3 and TRBJ2-7; the D gene is possibly TRBD1 (6 bases). The length of the CDR3 is 12 residues. From germline, CDR1 is ENHRY and CDR2 SYGVKD. Trimming removed 3 bases at V and 12 bases at J, with 15 bases between. The DNA of the CDR3 is TGTGCCATCAGTGATGTGACAGGAGCGGCGTACTTC. The encoded protein is CAISDVTGAAYF.

The chain links TRBV11-2 to TRBJ1-1, with D uncertain. The CDR3 totals 14 residues. Deletions cut 6 bases from V and 3 bases from J, with 14 bases between. Germline V CDR1 and CDR2: SGHAT, FQNNGV. The CDR3 DNA is TGTGCCAGCAGTTCGACCGATTGGTACACTGAAGCTTTCTTT. Translating gives CASSSTDWYTEAFF.

This rearrangement joins TRBV3-1 (or the pseudogene TRBV3-2) to TRBJ1-6; D gene unclear. Germline CDR1 reads LGHDT; CDR2 reads YNNKEL (reference sequence). The CDR3 consists of 13 residues. V lost 2 bases and J lost 14, with 13 bases in between. CDR3 in amino acids: CASSQSPGLTLHF. CDR3 bases: TGTGCCAGCAGCCAAAGTCCGGGGTTGACCCTCCACTTT.

The chain joins TRBV6-5 to TRBJ1-2; D remains ambiguous. The ends were cut back, 6 bases at V and 3 bases at J, with 8 bases in the middle. The germline CDR1 and CDR2 sequences are MNHEY and SVGAGI. The CDR3 has 12 amino acids. CDR3 nucleotide sequence: TGTGCCAGCAGGGCGGGAGACTATGGCTACACCTTC. Its translation: CASRAGDYGYTF.

This clone was found once. The chain is built from TRBV12-3 or TRBV12-4 and TRBJ1-5, with unresolved D. This CDR3 contains 11 residues. V was pared by 3 bases and J by 16 bases, with 13 bases between. CDR3 DNA sequence: TGTGCCAGCAGTTTTGGGAGACAAAAACATTTT. Translated, it gives CASSFGRQKHF.

This chain joins TRBV6-5 and TRBJ1-2; 8 nucleotides agree with TRBD1. Per germline, CDR1 MNHEY and CDR2 SVGAGI. J gave up 5 bases and V 10 bases, and 6 bases lay outside the gene matches. The CDR3 covers 12 residues. CDR3 region: CANYRGFYGYTF. The CDR3 DNA is TGTGCCAACTACAGGGGGTTTTATGGCTACACCTTC.

The chain carries TRBV30 and TRBJ2-1; a possible D gene is TRBD2 (5 bases). From germline, CDR1 is GTSNPN and CDR2 SVGIG (reference sequence). This CDR3 contains 11 residues. V was clipped by 4 bases and J by 10 bases, with 11 bases between them. The CDR3 reads CAWTSIGEQFF. The CDR3 DNA reads as TGTGCCTGGACTAGCATCGGCGAGCAGTTCTTC.

V gene TRBV7-9 combines with J gene TRBJ1-1, with 8 bases aligning to TRBD1. With V trimmed by 5 bases and J by 2 bases, 7 bases remained unmatched. The germline V gene encodes CDR1 SEHNR and CDR2 FQNEAQ (reference sequence). The length of the CDR3 is 15 residues. CDR3 bases: TGTGCCAGCAGCGTGGACAGGGTGATCAACACTGAAGCTTTCTTT. Its translation: CASSVDRVINTEAFF.

V gene TRBV9 combines with J gene TRBJ1-4; D is unresolved. CDR1 SGDLS and CDR2 YYNGEE come from the germline V gene. Trimming took 0 bases from V and 8 from J, leaving 11 bases between them. There are 14 residues in the CDR3. The DNA for the CDR3 is TGTGCCAGCAGCGTAGACAGCCGCGGGGAAAAACTGTTTTTT. Translation gives CASSVDSRGEKLFF.

J is TRBJ1-5 and V is TRBV13; TRBD1 agrees at 8 bases. The CDR3 is made up of 14 amino acids. V was pared by 5 bases and J by 6 bases, with 6 bases of the junction left unmatched. The germline V gene encodes CDR1 PRHDT and CDR2 FYEKMQ (reference sequence). The CDR3 reads CASSLGRGPQPQHF. The CDR3 DNA sequence: TGTGCCAGCAGCCTCGGCAGGGGGCCTCAGCCCCAGCATTTT. Complete variable domain (other parts from reference TRBV13 and TRBJ1-5): AAGVIQSPRHLIKEKRETATLKCYPIPRHDTVYWYQQGPGQDPQFLISFYEKMQSDKGSIPDRFSAQQFSDYHSELNMSSLELGDSALYFCASSLGRGPQPQHFGDGTRLSIL.

The V and J genes are TRBV7-9 and TRBJ2-1; D perhaps matches TRBD2 (5 bases). The CDR3 sequence is 15 residues long. Germline lookup yields CDR1 SEHNR and CDR2 FQNEAQ (reference sequence). The V end lost 5 bases, the J end lost 5 bases, and 16 bases lay between the germline ends. In DNA, the CDR3 is TGTGCCAGCAGCGGGCGAGGACTCCCCGACAATGAGCAGTTCTTC. This sequence encodes CASSGRGLPDNEQFF. Drawing the rest from reference TRBV7-9 and TRBJ2-1, the complete variable domain is DTGVSQNPRHKITKRGQNVTFRCDPISEHNRLYWYRQTLGQGPEFLTYFQNEAQLEKSRLLSDRFSAERPKGSFSTLEIQRTEQGDSAMYLCASSGRGLPDNEQFFGPGTRLTVL.